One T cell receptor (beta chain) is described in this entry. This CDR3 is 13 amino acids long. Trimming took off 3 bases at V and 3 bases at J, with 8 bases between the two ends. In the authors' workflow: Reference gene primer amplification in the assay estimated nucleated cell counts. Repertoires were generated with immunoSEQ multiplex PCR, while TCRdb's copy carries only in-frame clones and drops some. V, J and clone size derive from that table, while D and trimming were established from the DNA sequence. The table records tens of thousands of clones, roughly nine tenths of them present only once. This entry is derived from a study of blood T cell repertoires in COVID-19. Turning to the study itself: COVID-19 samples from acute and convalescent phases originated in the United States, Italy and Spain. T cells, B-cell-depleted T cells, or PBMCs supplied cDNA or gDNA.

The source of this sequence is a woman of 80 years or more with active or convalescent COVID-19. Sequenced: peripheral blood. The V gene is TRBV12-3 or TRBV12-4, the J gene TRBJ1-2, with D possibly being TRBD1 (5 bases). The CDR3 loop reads CASSLGQYYGYTF. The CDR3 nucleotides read TGTGCCAGCAGTTTGGGGCAGTACTATGGCTACACCTTC.